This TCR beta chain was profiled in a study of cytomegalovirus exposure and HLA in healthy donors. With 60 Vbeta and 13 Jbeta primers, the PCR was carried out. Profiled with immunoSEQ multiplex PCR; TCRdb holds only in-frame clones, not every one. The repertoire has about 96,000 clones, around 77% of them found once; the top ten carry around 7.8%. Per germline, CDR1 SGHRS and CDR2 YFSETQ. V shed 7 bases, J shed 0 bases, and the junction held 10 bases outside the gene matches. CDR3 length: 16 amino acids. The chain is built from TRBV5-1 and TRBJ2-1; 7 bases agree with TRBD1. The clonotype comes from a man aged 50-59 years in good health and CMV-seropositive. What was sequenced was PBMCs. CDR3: CASLQSGDSSYNEQFF. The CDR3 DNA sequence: TGCGCCAGCCTCCAGTCAGGGGACAGCTCCTACAATGAGCAGTTCTTC.